The 3 T cell receptor beta chains below come from one sample, sequenced in a study of T cell responses to AZD1222 COVID-19 vaccine. Using immunoSEQ multiplex PCR, the repertoire was profiled, and TCRdb retains in-frame clones only, with some absent. This table holds about 130,000 clones, 90% to 95% found once. Sequencing used peripheral blood, obtained on day 0 of AZD1222 vaccination. These receptors were obtained from an adult in good health.

The rearrangement links TRBV7-2 to TRBJ1-1; D not resolved. This CDR3 is built from 14 residues. Germline-derived CDR1 and CDR2 are SGHTA and FQGNSA. The germline V and J ends were trimmed by 3 bases and 5 bases, with 13 bases remaining between them. CDR3 region: CASSLDLRRTEAFF. The CDR3 DNA follows: TGTGCCAGCAGCTTGGACTTGAGGAGAACTGAAGCTTTCTTT.

This sequence joins TRBV5-5 and TRBJ1-3, with unresolved D. V gave up 2 bases and J gave up 0 bases, with 6 bases separating them. The CDR3 length is 14 residues. The germline V gene encodes CDR1 SGHKS and CDR2 YYEKEE (reference sequence). The CDR3 region is CASSFGSSGNTIYF. CDR3 nucleotides: TGTGCCAGCAGCTTTGGGAGCTCTGGAAACACCATATATTTT.

This clone was picked up a small number of times. The chain has TRBV4-2 and TRBJ1-4; the D gene is possibly TRBD1 (6 bases). Germline assignment: CDR1 LGHNA and CDR2 YNFKEQ. CDR3 length equals 16 residues. V dropped 0 bases and J dropped 8 bases, with 16 bases sitting between them. The CDR3 bases are TGTGCCAGCAGCCAAGATCGGGGGGCCACGGGCGAAAAACTGTTTTTT. Translating it yields CASSQDRGATGEKLFF.